The 9 T cell receptor beta chains given below trace back to one sample, sequenced in a study of shared clonotypes between healthy human individuals. The method was immunoSEQ multiplex PCR; TCRdb's version includes in-frame clones alone and lacks a portion of them. The table records some 2,500,000 clones, 85% to 95% of them present only once. Sequencing input: naive CD4+ T cells from PBMCs. Subset of the sample: CD45RA+ positively selected. These receptors all stem from a man between 18 and 29 years old in good health. Some clones in this sample may be carry-over from other donors' samples.

Concerning this clone: Distinct nucleotide sequences in the sample also encode this CDR3. V and J are TRBV5-1 and TRBJ2-7, with 9 bases lining up with TRBD1. The CDR3 covers 16 residues. V lost 0 bases to trimming and J lost 0 bases; unmatched junction nucleotides: 4. Germline lookup yields CDR1 SGHRS and CDR2 YFSETQ. The CDR3 DNA follows: TGCGCCAGCAGCTTGGGGGGGACAGGGTCCTCCTACGAGCAGTACTTC. Translation gives CASSLGGTGSSYEQYF.

The chain recombines TRBV5-1 with TRBJ1-1, with no clear D. Germline CDR1 is SGHRS and CDR2 is YFSETQ. Trimming removed 0 bases from V and 0 bases from J, with 15 bases in between. The CDR3 extends over 17 amino acids. CDR3 in DNA: TGCGCCAGCAGCTTGGTTGGTGTAGATCTTTTGAACACTGAAGCTTTCTTT. Translation gives CASSLVGVDLLNTEAFF.

The chain carries TRBV10-2 and TRBJ2-7; D uncertain. V was cut by 2 bases and J by 4 bases, with 9 bases left in between. In germline, CDR1 is WSHSY, CDR2 SAAADI. The CDR3 covers 13 residues. In DNA, the CDR3 is TGCGCCAGCAGTGAGGGGCGGAATTACGAGCAGTACTTC. It codes for CASSEGRNYEQYF.

The chain joins TRBV10-1 to TRBJ2-1, with 8 bases matching TRBD2. Looked up from germline, CDR1 is WNHNN and CDR2 is SYGVQD (reference sequence). The CDR3 loop spans 15 amino acids. With V trimmed by 0 bases and J by 2 bases, 0 bases remained unmatched. Written as DNA, the CDR3 is TGCGCCAGCAGTGAGTCGGGACTAGCCTACAATGAGCAGTTCTTC. It is translated as CASSESGLAYNEQFF.

The rearrangement joins TRBV9 to TRBJ2-7, with D possibly TRBD2 on 5 matching bases. Looked up from germline, CDR1 is SGDLS and CDR2 is YYNGEE. The CDR3 has 16 residues. The V gene lost 6 bases and the J gene lost 0 bases, with 19 bases spanning the gap. CDR3 protein: CASNRRLRESSYEQYF. CDR3 nucleotides: TGTGCCAGCAACCGACGATTGAGGGAAAGCTCCTACGAGCAGTACTTC.

The J gene is TRBJ2-3, the V gene TRBV15; D ambiguous. V was clipped by 1 base and J by 0 bases, with 11 bases between them. The CDR3 loop spans 16 amino acids. Germline CDR1 LNHNV, CDR2 YYDKDF (reference sequence). This CDR3 is CATSRVRRQSTDTQYF. CDR3 nucleotides: TGTGCCACCAGCAGAGTGCGCCGACAAAGCACAGATACGCAGTATTTT.

The V call is TRBV5-4, the J call TRBJ1-1; TRBD1 agrees at 9 bases. The CDR3 has 19 amino acids. V shed 1 base and J 3 bases; nucleotides not matched to a gene: 16. Germline CDR1 and CDR2: SGHNT and YYREEE (reference sequence). CDR3 DNA: TGTGCCAGCAGCTTGAGAAAAACAGGGGGCTTGGGGTGGGACACTGAAGCTTTCTTT. It is translated as CASSLRKTGGLGWDTEAFF.

This clone was observed a single time. This rearrangement joins TRBV11-2 to TRBJ2-5; the match to TRBD2 covers 15 bases. Per germline, CDR1 SGHAT and CDR2 FQNNGV. V dropped 5 bases and J dropped 5; count of bases not matched to a gene: 12. The CDR3 has 18 amino acids. The CDR3 DNA follows: TGTGCCAGCAGCGTCCGGACTAGCGGGAGGGCCGGGAAGGAGACCCAGTACTTC. As protein: CASSVRTSGRAGKETQYF.

The rearrangement uses TRBV6-6 and TRBJ1-1, with D unclear. Germline CDR1 is MNHNY and CDR2 is SVGAGI (reference sequence). This CDR3 comprises 12 residues. V shed 9 bases and J shed 11 bases, with 19 bases lying between them. DNA of the CDR3: TGTGCCAGTCAGGCTGGGCGTCCACCTGCTTTCTTT. It encodes CASQAGRPPAFF.